Listed below are T cell receptor beta chains from one sample, sequenced in a study of early T cells in non-severe SARS-CoV-2 infection. TCRdb called the 5' RACE reads again in MiXCR, with one record for every CDR3 protein. The sample has about 52,000 distinct CDR3 sequences, 8% to 13% seen once; the top ten hold over 10%. The material sequenced was whole blood. These receptors were collected from an adult who was a healthcare worker with PCR-confirmed SARS-CoV-2 infection or an uninfected control (not recorded which). The CDR3 runs from the conserved cysteine through the conserved F or W. The order of the fields is J gene, clone size, V gene, D gene, CDR3 protein, CDR3 DNA. The D gene is left open where the match is weak. A row's size may be missing; if present it is once, few, many or a size class.

J gene: TRBJ2-6; clone size: once; V gene: TRBV29-1; D gene: NA; CDR3 protein: CSVAQLPNLSGANVLTF; CDR3 DNA: TGCAGCGTTGCCCAATTACCCAATCTCTCTGGGGCCAACGTCCTGACTTTC
J gene: TRBJ2-1; clone size: NA; V gene: TRBV20-1; D gene: NA; CDR3 protein: CSALRGLEYHEQFF; CDR3 DNA: TGCAGTGCTCTTCGAGGGCTAGAATACCATGAGCAGTTCTTC
J gene: TRBJ2-1; clone size: few; V gene: TRBV3-1; D gene: TRBD2; CDR3 protein: CASSQLLAGLSNEQFF; CDR3 DNA: TGTGCCAGCAGCCAGTTACTAGCGGGTCTGAGTAATGAGCAGTTCTTC
J gene: TRBJ2-1; clone size: many; V gene: TRBV19; D gene: NA; CDR3 protein: CASSIRWSSYNEQFF; CDR3 DNA: TGTGCCAGTAGTATACGTTGGAGCTCCTACAATGAGCAGTTCTTC
J gene: TRBJ1-1; clone size: few; V gene: TRBV28; D gene: NA; CDR3 protein: CASSITTIGAFF; CDR3 DNA: TGTGCCAGCAGTATCACGACAATCGGAGCTTTCTTT
J gene: TRBJ2-5; clone size: few; V gene: TRBV7-8; D gene: NA; CDR3 protein: CASSPYLGYQETQYF; CDR3 DNA: TGTGCCAGCAGCCCTTACCTGGGGTACCAAGAGACCCAGTACTTC
J gene: TRBJ2-2; clone size: NA; V gene: TRBV29-1; D gene: TRBD2; CDR3 protein: CSGRETGELFF; CDR3 DNA: TGCAGCGGGCGGGAGACCGGGGAGCTGTTTTTT
J gene: TRBJ1-1; clone size: NA; V gene: TRBV27; D gene: NA; CDR3 protein: CASSFPGQTEAFF; CDR3 DNA: TGTGCCAGCAGTTTCCCAGGACAGACTGAAGCTTTCTTT
J gene: TRBJ2-1; clone size: few; V gene: TRBV12-3/TRBV12-4; D gene: NA; CDR3 protein: CASTTGSSYNEQFF; CDR3 DNA: TGTGCCAGCACCACAGGGAGCTCCTACAATGAGCAGTTCTTC
J gene: TRBJ2-5; clone size: many; V gene: TRBV27; D gene: TRBD2; CDR3 protein: CASSLAGRETQYF; CDR3 DNA: TGTGCCAGCAGTCTAGCGGGTAGAGAGACCCAGTACTTC
J gene: TRBJ1-1; clone size: NA; V gene: TRBV28; D gene: NA; CDR3 protein: CASSPPGPNTEAFF; CDR3 DNA: TGTGCCAGCAGTCCCCCCGGACCGAACACTGAAGCTTTCTTT
J gene: TRBJ2-7; clone size: few; V gene: TRBV5-1; D gene: NA; CDR3 protein: CASSLGGVGVYEQYF; CDR3 DNA: TGCGCCAGCAGCCTCGGCGGGGTGGGGGTTTACGAGCAGTACTTC
J gene: TRBJ1-3; clone size: many; V gene: TRBV6-5; D gene: NA; CDR3 protein: CASSYSGDGNTIYF; CDR3 DNA: TGTGCCAGCAGTTATTCGGGGGATGGAAACACCATATATTTT
J gene: TRBJ2-3; clone size: NA; V gene: TRBV20-1; D gene: NA; CDR3 protein: CSARRGGGADTQYF; CDR3 DNA: TGCAGTGCTAGAAGGGGGGGAGGGGCAGATACGCAGTATTTT
J gene: TRBJ1-1; clone size: many; V gene: TRBV28; D gene: NA; CDR3 protein: CASSSPGEPSGPEAFF; CDR3 DNA: TGTGCCAGCAGTTCTCCGGGGGAGCCTAGTGGGCCTGAAGCTTTCTTT
J gene: TRBJ2-5; clone size: many; V gene: TRBV10-2; D gene: NA; CDR3 protein: CASSVVGETQYF; CDR3 DNA: TGCGCCAGCAGTGTGGTAGGAGAGACCCAGTACTTC
J gene: TRBJ2-3; clone size: many; V gene: TRBV4-3; D gene: NA; CDR3 protein: CASSQRPTNTDTQYF; CDR3 DNA: TGCGCCAGCAGCCAAAGACCTACAAACACAGATACGCAGTATTTT
J gene: TRBJ2-7; clone size: NA; V gene: TRBV7-2; D gene: TRBD1; CDR3 protein: CASSLGQAAYEQYF; CDR3 DNA: TGTGCCAGCAGCCTCGGACAGGCCGCCTACGAGCAGTACTTC
J gene: TRBJ2-2; clone size: NA; V gene: TRBV7-6; D gene: TRBD2; CDR3 protein: CASSRGRGASTGELFF; CDR3 DNA: TGTGCCAGCAGCCGGGGGAGGGGCGCGAGCACCGGGGAGCTGTTTTTT
J gene: TRBJ2-1; clone size: many; V gene: TRBV7-7; D gene: TRBD2; CDR3 protein: CASSLGSGTNNEQFF; CDR3 DNA: TGTGCTAGCAGCTTAGGTAGCGGGACTAACAATGAGCAGTTCTTC
J gene: TRBJ2-5; clone size: many; V gene: TRBV6-5; D gene: NA; CDR3 protein: CASSYGTPRETQYF; CDR3 DNA: TGTGCCAGCAGTTACGGGACCCCCCGGGAGACCCAGTACTTC
J gene: TRBJ2-1; clone size: NA; V gene: TRBV29-1; D gene: NA; CDR3 protein: CSVAGPRNNEQFF; CDR3 DNA: TGCAGCGTTGCGGGCCCCAGGAACAATGAGCAGTTCTTC
J gene: TRBJ2-5; clone size: NA; V gene: TRBV29-1; D gene: TRBD2; CDR3 protein: CSATGLAGGETQYF; CDR3 DNA: TGCAGCGCTACGGGACTAGCGGGAGGAGAGACCCAGTACTTC
J gene: TRBJ2-2; clone size: many; V gene: TRBV11-3; D gene: NA; CDR3 protein: CASSSRTRSTGELFF; CDR3 DNA: TGTGCCAGCAGCTCCAGGACGAGGAGCACCGGGGAGCTGTTTTTT
J gene: TRBJ2-1; clone size: many; V gene: TRBV7-8; D gene: TRBD2; CDR3 protein: CASRPGGANEQFF; CDR3 DNA: TGTGCCAGCAGACCCGGGGGGGCCAATGAGCAGTTCTTC
J gene: TRBJ2-7; clone size: few; V gene: TRBV4-1; D gene: NA; CDR3 protein: CASSRNPDGLYEQYF; CDR3 DNA: TGCGCCAGCAGCCGTAACCCGGACGGCCTCTACGAGCAGTACTTC
J gene: TRBJ2-1; clone size: many; V gene: TRBV11-2; D gene: TRBD2; CDR3 protein: CASSILAGVVNEQFF; CDR3 DNA: TGTGCCAGCAGCATACTAGCGGGAGTCGTGAATGAGCAGTTCTTC
J gene: TRBJ2-3; clone size: few; V gene: TRBV6-6; D gene: NA; CDR3 protein: CASSWGDGKDTQYF; CDR3 DNA: TGTGCCAGCAGTTGGGGGGACGGGAAGGATACGCAGTATTTT
J gene: TRBJ2-1; clone size: many; V gene: TRBV27; D gene: NA; CDR3 protein: CASSPKGRLHEQFF; CDR3 DNA: TGTGCCAGCAGTCCTAAGGGACGTTTACATGAGCAGTTCTTC
J gene: TRBJ1-1; clone size: many; V gene: TRBV5-4; D gene: NA; CDR3 protein: CASSSSMNTEAFF; CDR3 DNA: TGTGCCAGCAGCTCCTCTATGAACACTGAAGCTTTCTTT
J gene: TRBJ2-7; clone size: few; V gene: TRBV12-3/TRBV12-4; D gene: NA; CDR3 protein: CASRGTGNSYEQYF; CDR3 DNA: TGTGCCAGCAGAGGGACTGGGAACTCCTACGAGCAGTACTTC
J gene: TRBJ1-1; clone size: many; V gene: TRBV2; D gene: NA; CDR3 protein: CASFPPVSTEAFF; CDR3 DNA: TGTGCCAGCTTTCCCCCGGTGAGCACTGAAGCTTTCTTT
J gene: TRBJ1-2; clone size: NA; V gene: TRBV6-1; D gene: NA; CDR3 protein: CASSSGDVDYGYTF; CDR3 DNA: TGTGCCAGCAGTTCAGGGGACGTCGACTATGGCTACACCTTC
J gene: TRBJ2-3; clone size: many; V gene: TRBV11-2; D gene: TRBD1; CDR3 protein: CASSMGQGTDTQYF; CDR3 DNA: TGTGCCAGCAGCATGGGACAGGGGACAGATACGCAGTATTTT
J gene: TRBJ2-7; clone size: few; V gene: TRBV7-2; D gene: NA; CDR3 protein: CASSLIVWGRQNYEQYF; CDR3 DNA: TGTGCCAGCAGCTTAATAGTTTGGGGGCGACAAAACTACGAGCAGTACTTC
J gene: TRBJ2-7; clone size: few; V gene: TRBV7-2; D gene: TRBD2; CDR3 protein: CASSSPGAGGYEQYF; CDR3 DNA: TGTGCCAGCAGCTCCCCCGGGGCGGGGGGCTACGAGCAGTACTTC
J gene: TRBJ2-1; clone size: many; V gene: TRBV7-9; D gene: TRBD1; CDR3 protein: CASSYNPGTGAFNEQFF; CDR3 DNA: TGTGCCAGCAGCTATAATCCCGGGACAGGGGCTTTCAATGAGCAGTTCTTC
J gene: TRBJ1-5; clone size: NA; V gene: TRBV19; D gene: TRBD1; CDR3 protein: CASSITGTGVQPQHF; CDR3 DNA: TGTGCCAGTAGTATAACCGGGACAGGGGTTCAGCCCCAGCATTTT
J gene: TRBJ2-2; clone size: many; V gene: TRBV7-2; D gene: TRBD1; CDR3 protein: CASSLQTGTNTGELFF; CDR3 DNA: TGTGCCAGCAGCTTACAGACAGGGACAAACACCGGGGAGCTGTTTTTT
J gene: TRBJ1-6; clone size: NA; V gene: TRBV19; D gene: NA; CDR3 protein: CASSIRPTMSDSPLHF; CDR3 DNA: TGTGCCAGTAGTATCCGCCCGACAATGAGTGATTCACCCCTCCACTTT
J gene: TRBJ2-5; clone size: many; V gene: TRBV3-1; D gene: NA; CDR3 protein: CASSSGTYRVTQYF; CDR3 DNA: TGTGCCAGCAGCAGCGGAACATACCGAGTGACCCAGTACTTC
J gene: TRBJ2-1; clone size: many; V gene: TRBV18; D gene: NA; CDR3 protein: CASSPPNYDEQFF; CDR3 DNA: TGTGCCAGCTCACCACCGAATTACGATGAGCAGTTCTTC
J gene: TRBJ1-6; clone size: many; V gene: TRBV7-6; D gene: NA; CDR3 protein: CASSLGGVGSPLHF; CDR3 DNA: TGTGCCAGCAGCTTAGGGGGGGTTGGCTCACCCCTCCACTTT
J gene: TRBJ2-5; clone size: many; V gene: TRBV6-2/TRBV6-3; D gene: TRBD1; CDR3 protein: CASSAGTGGGETQYF; CDR3 DNA: TGTGCCAGCAGTGCCGGGACAGGAGGAGGAGAGACCCAGTACTTC
J gene: TRBJ1-4; clone size: few; V gene: TRBV7-9; D gene: TRBD1; CDR3 protein: CASSQGAGEKLFF; CDR3 DNA: TGTGCCAGCAGCCAGGGGGCTGGGGAAAAACTGTTTTTT
J gene: TRBJ2-7; clone size: NA; V gene: TRBV28; D gene: NA; CDR3 protein: CASVGYTSYEQYF; CDR3 DNA: TGTGCCAGTGTCGGGTATACCTCCTACGAGCAGTACTTC
J gene: TRBJ1-2; clone size: many; V gene: TRBV15; D gene: NA; CDR3 protein: CATSSGGNYGYTF; CDR3 DNA: TGTGCCACCAGCAGCGGAGGAAACTATGGCTACACCTTC
J gene: TRBJ1-5; clone size: many; V gene: TRBV6-5; D gene: NA; CDR3 protein: CASSLDSDEPQHF; CDR3 DNA: TGTGCCAGCAGCTTGGACAGTGACGAGCCCCAGCATTTT
J gene: TRBJ2-7; clone size: few; V gene: TRBV10-2; D gene: NA; CDR3 protein: CASSDSSYEQYF; CDR3 DNA: TGCGCCAGCAGTGATTCGTCCTACGAGCAGTACTTC